The 14 T cell receptor beta chains in this list originate from one sample, sequenced in a study of shared clonotypes between healthy human individuals. Sequencing was performed with immunoSEQ multiplex PCR; in TCRdb, only in-frame clones are kept and a portion is missing. The sample shows some 790,000 clones, 72% of them seen only once. Input material: memory CD4+ T cells sorted from blood. The subset is: CD45RA-negative fraction. The receptor set was obtained from a woman aged 25 to 39 in good health.

The rearrangement joins TRBV5-1 to TRBJ2-7, with a tentative D call TRBD2 (5 bases). The CDR3 spans 14 residues. CDR1 and CDR2 from the germline V gene are SGHRS and YFSETQ. V was clipped by 2 bases and J by 3 bases, with 12 bases between them. DNA for the CDR3: TGCGCCAGCAGCTTCGGGGAATTGGACTACGAGCAGTACTTC. Amino acids: CASSFGELDYEQYF.

This rearrangement joins TRBV6-5 to TRBJ2-7; possible D gene TRBD2, 6 bases. CDR1 is MNHEY and CDR2 is SVGAGI in the germline V gene. The CDR3 has 13 residues. V dropped 8 bases and J dropped 3 bases, with 14 bases sitting between them. The CDR3 nucleotides read TGTGCCAGCGGCTCTCGGGAGATCTACGAGCAGTACTTC. Its protein product is CASGSREIYEQYF.

This clone appeared many times. J is TRBJ1-4 and V is TRBV5-1; 8 bases agree with TRBD1. The length of the CDR3 is 14 residues. V shed 4 bases, J shed 5 bases, and the junction held 4 bases outside the gene matches. The germline CDR1 and CDR2 sequences are SGHRS and YFSETQ. The CDR3 sequence is CASSVTGVNEKLFF. Written as DNA, the CDR3 is TGCGCCAGCAGCGTGACAGGGGTCAATGAAAAACTGTTTTTT.

This chain uses TRBV18 with TRBJ2-7; D is uncertain. This CDR3 is 13 amino acids long. Trimming stripped 5 bases from V and 2 bases from J, with 10 bases between. Germline V gene sequence: CDR1 KGHSH, CDR2 LQKENI. This CDR3 is CASSVVDPYEQYF. In DNA, the CDR3 is TGTGCCAGCTCAGTAGTGGACCCCTACGAGCAGTACTTC.

The chain uses TRBV19 and TRBJ1-2; no clear D. The germline V gene has CDR1 LNHDA and CDR2 SQIVND (reference sequence). The CDR3 loop spans 15 amino acids. The V gene lost 1 base and the J gene lost 4 bases, with 13 bases spanning the gap. CDR3 nucleotides: TGTGCCAGTAGTATAGTGCCAGTCGAACTCTATGGCTACACCTTC. This encodes CASSIVPVELYGYTF.

This clone was observed a few times. V is TRBV19 and J is TRBJ1-5, with D maybe TRBD1 (5 bases). Trimming removed 6 bases at V and 4 bases at J, with 13 bases between. There are 14 residues in the CDR3. Germline CDR1 LNHDA, CDR2 SQIVND (reference sequence). CDR3 nucleotide sequence: TGTGCCAGTAGCTTTGGGGGGGAAAATCAGCCCCAGCATTTT. It is translated as CASSFGGENQPQHF.

The chain employs TRBV19 and TRBJ1-5; no clear D gene. V dropped 9 bases and J dropped 0 bases, with 15 bases sitting between them. The CDR3 is made up of 15 amino acids. In germline, CDR1 is LNHDA, CDR2 SQIVND (reference sequence). For the CDR3, the DNA is TGTGCCAGCCTCCAGGACGTCTATAGCAATCAGCCCCAGCATTTT. Its protein product is CASLQDVYSNQPQHF.

The rearrangement joins TRBV28 to TRBJ1-5; the D is unclear. CDR1 is MDHEN and CDR2 is SYDVKM in the germline V gene. CDR3 size: 12 residues. Trimming took off 8 bases at V and 4 bases at J, with 9 bases between the two ends. The CDR3, as DNA: TGTGCCAGCGGCAATGGGAATCAGCCCCAGCATTTT. This translates into CASGNGNQPQHF.

As regards this clone: This may stem from a read error, because a much larger clone lies one nucleotide away. The rearrangement joins TRBV11-1 to TRBJ2-5; the D is unclear. From germline, CDR1 is SGHAT and CDR2 FQDESV (reference sequence). The ends were cut back, 5 bases at V and 2 bases at J, with 3 bases in the middle. The CDR3 loop spans 11 amino acids. The CDR3 DNA follows: TGTGCCAGCAGCCCACAAGAGACCCAGTACTTC. It encodes CASSPQETQYF.

J is TRBJ2-3 and V is TRBV7-9; 9 bases align to TRBD2. CDR1 is SEHNR and CDR2 is FQNEAQ in the germline V gene (reference sequence). V gave up 5 bases and J gave up 3 bases; unmatched junction bases: 9. This CDR3 has 16 amino acids. Written as DNA, the CDR3 is TGTGCCAGCAGCGCGAATAGCGGGAGTTTAACAGATACGCAGTATTTT. It encodes CASSANSGSLTDTQYF.

This chain links TRBV6-4 with TRBJ2-4; D unresolved. The CDR3 has 10 amino acids. The germline V gene has CDR1 MRHNA and CDR2 SNTAGT. The V end lost 9 bases, the J end lost 9 bases, and 9 bases lay between the germline ends. As DNA, the CDR3 is TGTGCCAGAAGAGAAGGCATTCAGTACTTC. Encoded protein: CARREGIQYF.

The table lists this clone with a few counts. This chain connects TRBV5-4 to TRBJ2-7; 7 bases line up with TRBD2. The junction had 9 bases not matched to a gene; V was cut back by 0 bases and J by 0 bases. Germline V gene data show CDR1 as SGHNT and CDR2 as YYREEE (reference sequence). The CDR3 covers 17 residues. DNA for the CDR3: TGTGCCAGCAGCTTGGTATACAGCGGGGATTACTCCTACGAGCAGTACTTC. Translated: CASSLVYSGDYSYEQYF.

The chain employs TRBV5-1 and TRBJ2-5; possibly TRBD1 or TRBD2 for D (6 bases each). The CDR3 runs 17 residues. Germline V gene lookup returns CDR1 SGHRS and CDR2 YFSETQ. Trimming took off 2 bases at V and 7 bases at J, with 24 bases between the two ends. CDR3 loop: CASSLKTQGGVGGTQYF. In DNA form, the CDR3 reads TGCGCCAGCAGCTTAAAAACACAGGGAGGTGTAGGTGGGACCCAGTACTTC.

The CDR3 DNA reads TGTGCCAGCAGGCGGATGGCTAGCGGGAGCTACGAGCAGTACTTC. It encodes CASRRMASGSYEQYF. The chain links TRBV27 to TRBJ2-7; 10 nucleotides agree with TRBD2. The CDR3 is 15 amino acids. J gave up 3 bases and V 6 bases, and 8 bases lay outside the gene matches. Germline V CDR1 and CDR2: MNHEY, SMNVEV (reference sequence).